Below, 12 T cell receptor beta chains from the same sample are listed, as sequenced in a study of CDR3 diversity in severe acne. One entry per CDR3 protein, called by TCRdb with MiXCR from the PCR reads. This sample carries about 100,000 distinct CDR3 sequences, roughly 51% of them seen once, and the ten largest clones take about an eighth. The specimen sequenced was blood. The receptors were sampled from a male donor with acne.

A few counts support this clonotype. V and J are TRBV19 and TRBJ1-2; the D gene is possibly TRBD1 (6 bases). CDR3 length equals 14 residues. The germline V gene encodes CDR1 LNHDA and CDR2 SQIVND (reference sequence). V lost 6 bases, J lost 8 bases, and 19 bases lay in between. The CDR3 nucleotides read TGTGCCAGTAGGGAAACAGGGATCGTAGGCGGCTACACCTTC. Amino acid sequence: CASRETGIVGGYTF.

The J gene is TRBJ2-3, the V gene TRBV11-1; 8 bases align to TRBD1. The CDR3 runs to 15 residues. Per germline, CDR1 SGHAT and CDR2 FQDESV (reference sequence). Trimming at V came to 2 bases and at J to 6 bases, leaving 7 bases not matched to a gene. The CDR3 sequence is CASSLPGGAADTQYF. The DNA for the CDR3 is TGTGCCAGCAGCTTACCAGGGGGCGCAGCGGATACGCAGTATTTT.

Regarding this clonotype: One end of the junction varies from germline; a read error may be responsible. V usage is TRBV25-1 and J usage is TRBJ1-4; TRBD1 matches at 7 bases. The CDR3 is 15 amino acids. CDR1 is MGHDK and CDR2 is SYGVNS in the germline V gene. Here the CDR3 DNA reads TGTGCCAGCAGTGAAGTCGCCCAGGGGGATGAACAACTGTTTTTT. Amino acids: CASSEVAQGDEQLFF.

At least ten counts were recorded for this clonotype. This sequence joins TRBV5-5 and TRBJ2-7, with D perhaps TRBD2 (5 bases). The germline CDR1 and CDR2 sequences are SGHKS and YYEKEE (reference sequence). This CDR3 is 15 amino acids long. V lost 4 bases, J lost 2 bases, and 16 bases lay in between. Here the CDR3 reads CASSPRAPAAYEQYF. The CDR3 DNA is TGTGCCAGCAGCCCCCGGGCCCCAGCGGCCTACGAGCAGTACTTC.

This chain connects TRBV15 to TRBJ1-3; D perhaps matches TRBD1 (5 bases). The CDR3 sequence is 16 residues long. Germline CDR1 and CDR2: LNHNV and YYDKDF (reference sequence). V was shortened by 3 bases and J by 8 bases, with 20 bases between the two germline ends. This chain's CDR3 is CATSSYGGNYGYTIYF. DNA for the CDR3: TGTGCCACCAGCAGCTACGGGGGTAACTATGGCTACACCATATATTTT. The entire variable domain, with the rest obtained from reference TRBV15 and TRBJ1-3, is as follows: DAMVIQNPRYQVTQFGKPVTLSCSQTLNHNVMYWYQQKSSQAPKLLFHYYDKDFNNEADTPDNFQSRRPNTSFCFLDIRSPGLGDTAMYLCATSSYGGNYGYTIYFGEGSWLTVV.

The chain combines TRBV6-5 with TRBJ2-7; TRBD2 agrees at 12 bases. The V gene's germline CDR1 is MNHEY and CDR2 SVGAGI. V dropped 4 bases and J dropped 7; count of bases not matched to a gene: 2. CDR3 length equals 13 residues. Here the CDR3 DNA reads TGTGCCAGCAGTTCGGGACTAGCGGGTGAGCAGTACTTC. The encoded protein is CASSSGLAGEQYF.

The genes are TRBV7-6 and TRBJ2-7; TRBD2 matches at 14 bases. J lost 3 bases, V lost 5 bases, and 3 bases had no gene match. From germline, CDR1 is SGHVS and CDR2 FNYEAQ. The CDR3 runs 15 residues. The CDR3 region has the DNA TGTGCCAGCAGCCGACTAGCGGGAGGGAACTACGAGCAGTACTTC. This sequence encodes CASSRLAGGNYEQYF.

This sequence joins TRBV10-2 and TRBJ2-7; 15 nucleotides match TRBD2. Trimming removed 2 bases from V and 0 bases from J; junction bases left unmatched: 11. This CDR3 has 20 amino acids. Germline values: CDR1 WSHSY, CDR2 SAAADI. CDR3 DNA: TGCGCCAGCAGTGAGAGGGGACTAGCGGGAGGACGCCGTAGCTCCTACGAGCAGTACTTC. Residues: CASSERGLAGGRRSSYEQYF.

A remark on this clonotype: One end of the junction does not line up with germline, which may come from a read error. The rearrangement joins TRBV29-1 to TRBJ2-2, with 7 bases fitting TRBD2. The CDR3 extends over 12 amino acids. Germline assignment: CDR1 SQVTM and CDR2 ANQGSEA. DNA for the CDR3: TGCAGCGTCGAAGCGGGGCCCGGGGAGCTGTTTTTT. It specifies CSVEAGPGELFF.

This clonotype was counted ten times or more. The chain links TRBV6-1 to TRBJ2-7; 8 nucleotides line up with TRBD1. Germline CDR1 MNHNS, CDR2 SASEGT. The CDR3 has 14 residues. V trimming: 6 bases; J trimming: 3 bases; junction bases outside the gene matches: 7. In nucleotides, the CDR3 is TGTGCCAGCAGCCGGACAGGGCCCCTCTACGAGCAGTACTTC. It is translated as CASSRTGPLYEQYF.

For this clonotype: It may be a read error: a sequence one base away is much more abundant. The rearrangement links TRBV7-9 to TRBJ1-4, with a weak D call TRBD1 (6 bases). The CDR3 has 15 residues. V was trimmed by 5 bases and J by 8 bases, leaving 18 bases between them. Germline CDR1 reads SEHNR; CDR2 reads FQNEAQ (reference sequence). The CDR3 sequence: CASSEGTRGEEKLFF. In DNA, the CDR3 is TGTGCCAGCAGCGAAGGGACAAGGGGAGAGGAAAAACTGTTTTTT.

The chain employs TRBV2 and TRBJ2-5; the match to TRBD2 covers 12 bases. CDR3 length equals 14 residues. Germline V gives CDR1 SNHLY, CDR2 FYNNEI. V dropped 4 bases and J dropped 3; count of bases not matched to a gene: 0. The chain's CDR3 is CASSGTSGKETQYF. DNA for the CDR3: TGTGCCAGCAGTGGGACTAGCGGGAAAGAGACCCAGTACTTC. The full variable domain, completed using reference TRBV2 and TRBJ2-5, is EPEVTQTPSHQVTQMGQEVILRCVPISNHLYFYWYRQILGQKVEFLVSFYNNEISEKSEIFDDQFSVERPDGSNFTLKIRSTKLEDSAMYFCASSGTSGKETQYFGPGTRLLVL.